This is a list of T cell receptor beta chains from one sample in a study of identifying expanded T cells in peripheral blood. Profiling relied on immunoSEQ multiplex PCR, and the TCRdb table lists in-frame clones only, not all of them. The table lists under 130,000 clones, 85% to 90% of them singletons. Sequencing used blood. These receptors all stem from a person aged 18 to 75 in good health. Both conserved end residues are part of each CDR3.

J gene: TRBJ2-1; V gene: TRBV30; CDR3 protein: CAWSGTSPGSYNEQFF
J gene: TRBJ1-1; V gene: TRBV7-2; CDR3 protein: CASTTSGTGGRRDTEAFF
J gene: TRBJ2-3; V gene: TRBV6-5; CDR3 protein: CASSKQGRAQYF
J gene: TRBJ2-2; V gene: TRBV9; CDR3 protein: CASGGGGDTGELFF
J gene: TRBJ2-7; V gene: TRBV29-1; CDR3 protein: CSVLTPSYEQYF
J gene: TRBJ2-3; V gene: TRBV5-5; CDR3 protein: CASSLAAEDTQYF
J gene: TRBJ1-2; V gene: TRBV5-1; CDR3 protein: CASSLATGGAKREEGYTF
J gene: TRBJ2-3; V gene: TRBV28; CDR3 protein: CASRTATDTQYF
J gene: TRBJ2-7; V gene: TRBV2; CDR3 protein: CASSPLRHYEQYF
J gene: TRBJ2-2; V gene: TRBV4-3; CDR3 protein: CASSPDSMRSGELFF
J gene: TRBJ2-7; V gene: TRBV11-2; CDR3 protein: CASRYSFFYEQYF
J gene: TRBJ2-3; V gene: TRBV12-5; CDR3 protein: CASGFSAGGSRLGTDTQYF
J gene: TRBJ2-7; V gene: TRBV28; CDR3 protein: CASSSPGQGDEQYF
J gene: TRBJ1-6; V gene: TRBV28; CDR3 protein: CASSWDRDNSPLHF
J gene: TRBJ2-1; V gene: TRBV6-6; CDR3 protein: CASSFGQGGGEQFF
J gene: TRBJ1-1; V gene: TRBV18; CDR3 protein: CASSPSTGAHTEAFF
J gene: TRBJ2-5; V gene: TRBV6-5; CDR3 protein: CASKITGVETQYF
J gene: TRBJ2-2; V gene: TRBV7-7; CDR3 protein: CASRGQENTGELFF
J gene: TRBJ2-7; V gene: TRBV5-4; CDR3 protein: CASSLEGYEQYF
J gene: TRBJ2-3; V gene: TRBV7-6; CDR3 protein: CASSPTRVDTQYF
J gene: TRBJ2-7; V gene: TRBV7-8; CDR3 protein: CASSLGPAPYEQYF
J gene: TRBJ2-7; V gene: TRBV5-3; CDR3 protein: CARSLASRYYEQYF
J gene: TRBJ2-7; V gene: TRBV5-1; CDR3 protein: CASSSPPQGSSITYEQYF
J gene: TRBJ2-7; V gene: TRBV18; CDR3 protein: CASSPAGGSSYEQYF
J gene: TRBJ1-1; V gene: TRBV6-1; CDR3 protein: CASRAGQGITEAFF
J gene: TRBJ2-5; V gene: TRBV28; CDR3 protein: CASSSGGLAGETQYF
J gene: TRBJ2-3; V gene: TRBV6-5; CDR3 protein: CASSYYDSTDTQYF
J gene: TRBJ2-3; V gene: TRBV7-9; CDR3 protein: CASSSTGAGTDTQYF
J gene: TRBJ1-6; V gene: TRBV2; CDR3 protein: CASTRDNSPLHF
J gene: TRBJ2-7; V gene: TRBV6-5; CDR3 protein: CASSYSLGREQYF
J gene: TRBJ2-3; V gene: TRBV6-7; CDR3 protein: CASSYQHLVTTQYF
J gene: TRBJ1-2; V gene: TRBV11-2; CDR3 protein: CASSLARSGGYGYTF
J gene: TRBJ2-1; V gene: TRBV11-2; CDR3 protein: CASRKAGGEQFF
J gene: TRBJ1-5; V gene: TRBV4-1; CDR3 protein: CASSPFWGTGQPQHF
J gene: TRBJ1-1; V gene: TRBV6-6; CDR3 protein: CASSSVWATNTEAFF
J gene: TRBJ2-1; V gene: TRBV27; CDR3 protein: CASSRDTGGPYSYNEQFF
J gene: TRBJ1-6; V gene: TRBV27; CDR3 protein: CASSLDSGRNSPLHF
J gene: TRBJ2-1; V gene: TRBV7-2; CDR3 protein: CASSLWDRGANEQFF
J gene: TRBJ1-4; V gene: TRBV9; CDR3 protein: CASSVATMGEKLFF
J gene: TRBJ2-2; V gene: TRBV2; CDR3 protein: CASSRGAGSTGELFF
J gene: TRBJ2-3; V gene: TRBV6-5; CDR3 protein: CASSYLSRTSTDTQYF
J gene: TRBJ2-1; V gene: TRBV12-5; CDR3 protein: CASGQTGTPYNEQFF
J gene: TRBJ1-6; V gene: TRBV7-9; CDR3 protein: CASSRGNSPLHF
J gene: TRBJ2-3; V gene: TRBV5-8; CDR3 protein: CASTGTSGGPGLDTQYF